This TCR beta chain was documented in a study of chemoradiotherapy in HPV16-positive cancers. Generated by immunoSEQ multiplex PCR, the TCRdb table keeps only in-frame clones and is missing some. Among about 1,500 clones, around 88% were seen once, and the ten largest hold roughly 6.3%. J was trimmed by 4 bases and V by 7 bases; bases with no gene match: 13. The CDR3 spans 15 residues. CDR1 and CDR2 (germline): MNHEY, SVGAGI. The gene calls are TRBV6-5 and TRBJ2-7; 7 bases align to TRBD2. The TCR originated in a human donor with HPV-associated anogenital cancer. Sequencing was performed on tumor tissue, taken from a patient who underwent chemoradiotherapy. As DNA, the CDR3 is TGTGCCAGCAAAAGGGCGGACACTAGCGAGTACGAGCAGTACTTC. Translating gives CASKRADTSEYEQYF.